These 10 T cell receptor beta chains were all obtained from the same sample, sequenced in a study of neurological immune-mediated disorders. TCRdb re-derived calls from the 5' RACE reads in MiXCR, one entry per CDR3 protein. The sample records 24,000 or so distinct CDR3 sequences, 2.5% being singletons. Sequencing was performed on PBMCs. Receptors were obtained from a woman between 50 and 59 years old with multiple sclerosis.

In its sample, this clonotype ranks as medium-sized. The genes are TRBV9 and TRBJ2-5; D not certain. Trimming stripped 0 bases from V and 5 bases from J, with 11 bases between. Germline V gives CDR1 SGDLS, CDR2 YYNGEE. The CDR3 sequence is 14 residues long. This CDR3 is CASSVARNKETQYF. The DNA of the CDR3 is TGTGCCAGCAGCGTAGCCAGGAATAAGGAGACCCAGTACTTC.

This clonotype was detected ten times or more. V and J are TRBV12-3 or TRBV12-4 and TRBJ2-7; 9 nucleotides agree with TRBD2. J gave up 0 bases and V 8 bases, and 5 bases lay outside the gene matches. This CDR3 has 14 residues. CDR3 nucleotides: TGTGCCAGCCGGCTAGCGGGAAGCTCCTACGAGCAGTACTTC. It encodes CASRLAGSSYEQYF.

This clonotype showed up many times. V gene TRBV29-1 combines with J gene TRBJ2-3; D is unclear. The ends were cut back, 0 bases at V and 1 base at J, with 14 bases in the middle. The germline gives CDR1 SQVTM, CDR2 ANQGSEA. The CDR3 is 16 residues long. CDR3 residues: CSVEDRVGGGTDTQYF. CDR3 sequence (DNA): TGCAGCGTTGAAGATCGGGTGGGCGGAGGCACAGATACGCAGTATTTT.

This clonotype was observed many times. The rearrangement joins TRBV6-5 to TRBJ2-7; 9 bases are shared with TRBD2. Germline CDR1 MNHEY, CDR2 SVGAGI. The CDR3 covers 14 residues. The V and J ends lost 6 bases and 4 bases, in that order; junction bases with no gene match: 7. The CDR3 DNA sequence: TGTGCCAGCAGGTCCGGGACTAGCCGTTACGAGCAGTACTTC. As protein: CASRSGTSRYEQYF.

This clonotype has a count of ten or more. Here the CDR3 reads CASSRRGTGDTEAFF. DNA for the CDR3: TGTGCCAGCAGCCGTAGAGGGACAGGGGACACTGAAGCTTTCTTT. The rearrangement links TRBV28 to TRBJ1-1; 10 positions agree with TRBD1. Germline V gives CDR1 MDHEN, CDR2 SYDVKM. V lost 6 bases to trimming and J lost 3 bases; unmatched junction nucleotides: 7. CDR3 length: 15 residues.

This clonotype was observed a few times. The chain combines TRBV20-1 with TRBJ2-7; 7 bases are a match to TRBD2. V was clipped by 3 bases and J by 3 bases; unmatched bases: 5. CDR1 DFQATT and CDR2 SNEGSKA come from the germline V gene (reference sequence). The CDR3 contains 13 residues. The CDR3 is CSASPGLSYEQYF. The CDR3 nucleotides are TGCAGTGCTAGTCCGGGACTAAGCTACGAGCAGTACTTC.

This clonotype occurred many times. The V gene is TRBV2, the J gene TRBJ2-1; D may be TRBD1 (5 bases). CDR1 and CDR2 (germline): SNHLY, FYNNEI. V was clipped by 4 bases and J by 5 bases, with 18 bases between them. CDR3 length: 16 amino acids. CDR3 coding DNA: TGTGCCAGCAGTGCCTCGATTGAGACAGCTGACAATGAGCAGTTCTTC. This sequence encodes CASSASIETADNEQFF.

There are many counts of this clonotype. This sequence joins TRBV5-6 and TRBJ2-7; TRBD1 might be the D (5 bases). The CDR3 is 14 residues long. CDR1 is SGHDT, CDR2 YYEEEE, per germline. V dropped 2 bases and J dropped 7 bases, with 16 bases sitting between them. CDR3 loop: CASSFSDTSLEQYF. CDR3 in DNA: TGTGCCAGCAGCTTTTCGGACACATCGCTGGAGCAGTACTTC.

This clonotype was counted at least ten times. This chain links TRBV7-6 with TRBJ1-2; 10 bases fit TRBD1. The CDR3 sequence is 15 residues long. After removal of 4 bases from V and 5 bases from J, the junction contained 7 bases not matched to a gene. Germline CDR1 and CDR2: SGHVS and FNYEAQ. This chain's CDR3 is CASSYGTGDPYGYTF. Here the CDR3 DNA reads TGTGCCAGCAGCTACGGGACAGGGGACCCTTATGGCTACACCTTC.

The sample holds a few counts of this clonotype. The rearrangement joins TRBV20-1 to TRBJ2-4, with 7 bases matching TRBD1. Germline V gives CDR1 DFQATT, CDR2 SNEGSKA (reference sequence). This CDR3 is 15 amino acids long. J lost 4 bases, V lost 3 bases, and 9 bases had no gene match. The CDR3 protein is CSASFDRADKNIQYF. The CDR3 DNA follows: TGCAGTGCTAGCTTCGACAGGGCTGATAAAAACATTCAGTACTTC.